This passage covers 15 T cell receptor beta chains from one sample sequenced in a study of T-cell memory formation after mild COVID-19. TCRdb re-derived calls from the 5' RACE reads in MiXCR, one entry per CDR3 protein. The sample yields fewer than 250,000 distinct CDR3 sequences, over 9.5% seen once. The sequencing input was PBMCs or a T cell subset sorted from them (not recorded which). The receptor source for this set is a man between 18 and 29 years old who had mild COVID-19 (a few samples of this study predate the infection). Cell type and time point are not known.

In its sample, this clonotype was seen a few times. The genes are TRBV12-3 or TRBV12-4 and TRBJ2-1; D unresolved. Between the trimmed V and J ends, which lost 7 bases and 12 bases, there was a span of 19 bases. The CDR3 covers 13 residues. This chain's CDR3 is CASKKDALILQFF. CDR3 in DNA: TGTGCCAGCAAAAAGGACGCTCTTATCTTGCAGTTCTTC.

The chain links TRBV27 to TRBJ2-5; perhaps TRBD2 as D (6 bases). CDR3 length equals 14 residues. The V gene's germline CDR1 is MNHEY and CDR2 SMNVEV (reference sequence). V was trimmed by 5 bases and J by 0 bases, leaving 10 bases between them. CDR3: CASSLKRDQETQYF. The CDR3 DNA reads as TGTGCCAGCAGTCTCAAGCGGGACCAAGAGACCCAGTACTTC.

This clonotype was counted a few times. The chain carries TRBV5-1 and TRBJ2-3, with 7 bases identical to TRBD2. The germline V gene encodes CDR1 SGHRS and CDR2 YFSETQ. V trimming: 4 bases; J trimming: 6 bases; junction bases outside the gene matches: 11. This CDR3 is built from 15 residues. The CDR3 coding sequence is TGCGCCAGCAGCAGGGACTACTCCAAAGGGGATACGCAGTATTTT. Protein product: CASSRDYSKGDTQYF.

A few counts support this clonotype. V usage is TRBV5-1 and J usage is TRBJ2-2; 8 nucleotides match TRBD1. The CDR3 has 15 amino acids. Germline CDR1 SGHRS, CDR2 YFSETQ. V was pared by 4 bases and J by 3 bases, with 5 bases of the junction left unmatched. For the CDR3, the DNA is TGCGCCAGCAGCCCTAGACAGGGGTACACCGGGGAGCTGTTTTTT. Residues: CASSPRQGYTGELFF.

The chain employs TRBV25-1 and TRBJ2-5, with TRBD1 matching over 9 bases. With 0 bases clipped from V and 4 bases from J, the junction kept 3 bases outside the gene matches. CDR3 length: 15 amino acids. Germline CDR1 and CDR2: MGHDK and SYGVNS. CDR3 DNA sequence: TGTGCCAGCAGTGAATATGGGACAGGGAGAGAGACCCAGTACTTC. Its protein product is CASSEYGTGRETQYF.

This clonotype came up many times. V gene TRBV4-3 combines with J gene TRBJ2-1; 8 bases match TRBD1. Trimming cost V 0 bases and J 6 bases; bases outside gene matches: 7. CDR1 is LGHNA, CDR2 YSLEER, per germline. This CDR3 contains 16 residues. CDR3 DNA sequence: TGCGCCAGCAGCCAAGAGCACCAGGGGGCCGGCAATGAGCAGTTCTTC. This codes for CASSQEHQGAGNEQFF.

In its sample, this clonotype was seen a few times. The V call is TRBV6-6, the J call TRBJ1-6; 8 nucleotides match TRBD1. V trimming: 2 bases; J trimming: 9 bases; junction bases outside the gene matches: 6. Germline lookup yields CDR1 MNHNY and CDR2 SVGAGI (reference sequence). There are 15 residues in the CDR3. CDR3 loop: CASSYPSGGTSPLHF. The CDR3 nucleotides read TGTGCCAGCAGTTACCCTTCAGGGGGCACTTCACCCCTCCACTTT.

This clonotype has ten or more counts. V and J are TRBV7-9 and TRBJ1-1; 8 bases are a match to TRBD1. Trimming removed 5 bases from V and 4 bases from J; junction bases left unmatched: 3. The CDR3 is 13 residues long. CDR1 and CDR2 from the germline V gene are SEHNR and FQNEAQ (reference sequence). DNA for the CDR3: TGTGCCAGCAGCGGACAGGGAGGCACTGAAGCTTTCTTT. It yields the protein CASSGQGGTEAFF. The variable domain in full, with the rest retrieved from reference TRBV7-9 and TRBJ1-1, is DTGVSQNPRHKITKRGQNVTFRCDPISEHNRLYWYRQTLGQGPEFLTYFQNEAQLEKSRLLSDRFSAERPKGSFSTLEIQRTEQGDSAMYLCASSGQGGTEAFFGQGTRLTVV.

This clonotype was counted only a few times. This rearrangement joins TRBV18 to TRBJ2-5; D is uncertain. The ends were cut back, 0 bases at V and 2 bases at J, with 13 bases in the middle. Germline V lookup: CDR1 KGHSH, CDR2 LQKENI. The CDR3 sequence is 16 residues long. The CDR3 DNA reads TGTGCCAGCTCACCACCGAATATGGGATCTCAAGAGACCCAGTACTTC. Residues: CASSPPNMGSQETQYF. The whole variable domain, filled in from reference TRBV18 and TRBJ2-5, reads NAGVMQNPRHLVRRRGQEARLRCSPMKGHSHVYWYRQLPEEGLKFMVYLQKENIIDESGMPKERFSAEFPKEGPSILRIQQVVRGDSAAYFCASSPPNMGSQETQYFGPGTRLLVL.

The table lists this clonotype with many counts. The J gene is TRBJ2-7, the V gene TRBV19; D call uncertain. Germline V lookup: CDR1 LNHDA, CDR2 SQIVND (reference sequence). The CDR3 contains 15 residues. V was clipped by 2 bases and J by 6 bases, with 17 bases between them. The DNA for the CDR3 is TGTGCCAGTAGTATACCCAGGCCGCTAAAGTGCGAGCAGTACGTC. Translating it yields CASSIPRPLKCEQYV.

This clonotype was seen only a few times. The chain joins TRBV18 to TRBJ1-5; no reliable D call. Germline CDR1 KGHSH, CDR2 LQKENI. The CDR3 is 16 residues long. V lost 1 base and J lost 6, with 16 bases in between. The CDR3 region has the DNA TGTGCCAGCTCACCACGATCCGTCCCGGGTCCTCAGCCCCAGCATTTT. Its protein product is CASSPRSVPGPQPQHF.

V usage is TRBV7-2 and J usage is TRBJ1-2; D gene ambiguous. From germline, CDR1 is SGHTA and CDR2 FQGNSA. The CDR3 extends over 12 amino acids. V lost 0 bases and J 7 bases, leaving 6 bases between the germline ends. This chain's CDR3 is CASSLAVGGYTF. CDR3 coding DNA: TGTGCCAGCAGCTTAGCGGTCGGTGGCTACACCTTC.

This clonotype was recorded at least ten times. V usage is TRBV4-2 and J usage is TRBJ2-3; D might be TRBD1 or TRBD2, each matching 6 bases. Between the trimmed V and J ends, which lost 0 bases and 3 bases, there was a span of 10 bases. This CDR3 region has 15 residues. In germline, CDR1 is LGHNA, CDR2 YNFKEQ. The CDR3 nucleotides read TGTGCCAGCAGCCAAGATTGGGGGGCGACAGATACGCAGTATTTT. It specifies CASSQDWGATDTQYF.

This clonotype was seen a few times. The CDR3 loop reads CASSLAARYEQFF. CDR3 coding DNA: TGCGCCAGCAGCTTGGCCGCGAGATATGAGCAGTTCTTC. The chain recombines TRBV5-1 with TRBJ2-1; D gene unclear. The CDR3 runs to 13 residues. Trimming removed 0 bases from V and 8 bases from J, with 9 bases in between. In germline, CDR1 is SGHRS, CDR2 YFSETQ.

This clonotype was seen at least ten times. This rearrangement joins TRBV7-2 to TRBJ2-1, with 8 bases lining up with TRBD2. CDR1 SGHTA and CDR2 FQGNSA come from the germline V gene. Trimming cost V 10 bases and J 8 bases; bases outside gene matches: 16. The CDR3 is 15 amino acids. The CDR3 DNA sequence: TGTGCCACCATCCGGGGGGGGTTATTTCGCCATGAGCAGTTCTTC. Translation gives CATIRGGLFRHEQFF.